The clone carrying this TCR beta chain showed up just a few times. Its specificity is not known. This specimen belongs to a study of response to subunit inactivated influenza vaccine. General observations from the study: Each seasonal influenza vaccination, the authors suggested, recruits few new T cells.

TCRdb re-analysed the RT-PCR reads in MiXCR, keeping a single row per CDR3 protein. The sample lists 700,000 to 900,000 distinct CDR3 sequences, around 20% occurring once. This CDR3 contains 13 residues. Germline V gene lookup returns CDR1 SGHDT and CDR2 YYEEEE. V was pared by 3 bases and J by 3 bases, with 0 bases of the junction left unmatched. The chain joins TRBV5-6 to TRBJ2-5; the match to TRBD2 covers 9 bases. This receptor was identified in a man between 45 and 60 years old who received an inactivated influenza vaccine. Material: PBMCs from blood, obtained 5 to 6 days after vaccination. Here the CDR3 DNA reads TGTGCCAGCAGCTGGACTAGCGAAGAGACCCAGTACTTC. This codes for CASSWTSEETQYF.